These 9 T cell receptor beta chains were sequenced from one sample in a study of shared clonotypes between healthy human individuals. The data were produced by immunoSEQ multiplex PCR, yet TCRdb's version contains in-frame clones alone and is incomplete. Counted here are some 1.5 million clones, approximately 97% occurring once; the ten biggest clones make up roughly 1.2%. Sequencing was performed on naive CD4+ T cells sorted from blood. Stated subset: CD45RA+ positively selected. Receptors originate from a man aged 25 to 45 in good health.

V and J are TRBV5-4 and TRBJ2-1; D is ambiguous. The CDR3 has 14 amino acids. Germline V gene data show CDR1 as SGHNT and CDR2 as YYREEE (reference sequence). Deletions cut 4 bases from V and 5 bases from J, with 13 bases between. CDR3 residues: CASSRLLADNEQFF. CDR3 nucleotide sequence: TGTGCCAGCAGCAGACTTTTGGCCGACAATGAGCAGTTCTTC.

The CDR3 here is CASSSQAAGGYNEQFF. The CDR3 bases are TGCGCCAGCAGCTCCCAGGCAGCGGGAGGATACAATGAGCAGTTCTTC. The V gene is TRBV5-1, the J gene TRBJ2-1; 9 bases agree with TRBD2. CDR1 is SGHRS and CDR2 is YFSETQ in the germline V gene. V trimming: 3 bases; J trimming: 4 bases; junction bases outside the gene matches: 8. This CDR3 region has 16 residues.

The CDR3 protein is CASSLSRGSSGANVLTF. CDR3 nucleotides: TGTGCCAGCAGCCTGAGTCGGGGGAGCTCTGGGGCCAACGTCCTGACTTTC. The chain carries TRBV5-6 and TRBJ2-6, with D perhaps TRBD2 (6 bases). This CDR3 is built from 17 residues. V gave up 4 bases and J gave up 0 bases, with 14 bases separating them. Germline-derived CDR1 and CDR2 are SGHDT and YYEEEE.

On this clone: Other DNA sequences in the sample encode the same CDR3. The chain recombines TRBV19 with TRBJ1-2; the match to TRBD1 covers 7 bases. CDR3 size: 14 residues. CDR1 is LNHDA, CDR2 SQIVND, per germline (reference sequence). The junction had 4 bases not matched to a gene; V was cut back by 4 bases and J by 2 bases. The CDR3 spells CASSRGQLNYGYTF. The DNA of the CDR3 is TGTGCCAGTAGTAGGGGACAGTTGAACTATGGCTACACCTTC. Drawing the rest from reference TRBV19 and TRBJ1-2, the complete variable domain is DGGITQSPKYLFRKEGQNVTLSCEQNLNHDAMYWYRQDPGQGLRLIYYSQIVNDFQKGDIAEGYSVSREKKESFPLTVTSAQKNPTAFYLCASSRGQLNYGYTFGSGTRLTVV.

This clone was found once. The gene calls are TRBV6-5 and TRBJ2-7; tentatively, D is TRBD2 (5 bases). V lost 8 bases to trimming and J lost 12 bases, with 20 bases between them. There are 12 residues in the CDR3. Germline V gene lookup returns CDR1 MNHEY and CDR2 SVGAGI. Here the CDR3 DNA reads TGTGCCAGCGGGGAGACACCAGAAGGTCGGTACTTC. Translating it yields CASGETPEGRYF.

This clone was found once. At one end the junction does not follow the germline gene, possibly because of a read error. The gene calls are TRBV2 and TRBJ2-1, with 9 positions matching TRBD1. CDR1 is SNHLY, CDR2 FYNNEI, per germline. CDR3 length: 14 amino acids. The CDR3 DNA is TGTGCCAGAGCTACAGGGGGCTCCCACAATGAGCAGTTCTTC. It yields the protein CARATGGSHNEQFF.

The rearrangement joins TRBV10-2 to TRBJ1-2, with D perhaps matching TRBD1 (5 bases). The CDR3 has 14 amino acids. V lost 2 bases and J lost 6, with 13 bases in between. Germline assignment: CDR1 WSHSY and CDR2 SAAADI. Written as DNA, the CDR3 is TGCGCCAGCAGTGAGGTCGGCAGGGTGAATGGCTACACCTTC. Translating gives CASSEVGRVNGYTF.

In DNA form, the CDR3 reads TGTGCCAGCAGTTCAGCGGGGACGCACCCATCAAACTATGGCTACACCTTC. Protein product: CASSSAGTHPSNYGYTF. The rearrangement links TRBV28 to TRBJ1-2; possible D gene TRBD1, 5 bases. The CDR3 has 17 amino acids. Trimming pared 4 bases from V and 2 bases from J, leaving 20 bases between. The germline CDR1 and CDR2 sequences are MDHEN and SYDVKM.

On this clone: Other DNA sequences from this sample encode an identical CDR3 as well. The chain employs TRBV5-1 and TRBJ2-5; D tentatively fits TRBD1 or TRBD2 (5 bases each). The germline gives CDR1 SGHRS, CDR2 YFSETQ. Trimming shortened V by 0 bases and J by 3 bases, and 9 bases separated the two germline ends. This CDR3 comprises 14 residues. DNA for the CDR3: TGCGCCAGCAGCTTGGGAGGGGCGGAAGAGACCCAGTACTTC. Protein product: CASSLGGAEETQYF. The full variable domain, rest sourced from reference TRBV5-1 and TRBJ2-5, is KAGVTQTPRYLIKTRGQQVTLSCSPISGHRSVSWYQQTPGQGLQFLFEYFSETQRNKGNFPGRFSGRQFSNSRSEMNVSTLELGDSALYLCASSLGGAEETQYFGPGTRLLVL.